This passage covers 26 T cell receptor beta chains from one sample sequenced in a study of blood T cell repertoires in COVID-19. Sequencing used immunoSEQ multiplex PCR; TCRdb keeps in-frame clones, though not all of them. The data hold 100,000 to 150,000 clones, with about 84% observed a single time. Material for sequencing was peripheral blood. Receptors originate from a man between 60 and 75 years old with acute or convalescent COVID-19.

This clone was recorded once. The CDR3 sequence is CASSLDRVYEQYF. The DNA of the CDR3 is TGCGCCAGCAGTCTCGACAGGGTATACGAGCAGTACTTC. The rearrangement joins TRBV4-1 to TRBJ2-7; 7 nucleotides match TRBD1. This CDR3 has 13 amino acids. Per the germline V gene, CDR1 is MGHRA and CDR2 is YSYEKL. V lost 6 bases to trimming and J lost 4 bases; unmatched junction nucleotides: 6.

This clone was observed a handful of times. Other DNA sequences in the same sample also yield this CDR3. This chain uses TRBV7-9 with TRBJ2-1; no firm D call. This CDR3 comprises 12 residues. Germline V lookup: CDR1 SEHNR, CDR2 FQNEAQ (reference sequence). V lost 1 base and J lost 7, with 5 bases in between. In nucleotides, the CDR3 is TGTGCCAGCAGCTTAGGAGCGAATGAGCAGTTCTTC. The encoded protein is CASSLGANEQFF.

This clone was detected only once. J is TRBJ2-1 and V is TRBV30; maybe TRBD2 (5 bases). Germline V gene data show CDR1 as GTSNPN and CDR2 as SVGIG (reference sequence). The CDR3 consists of 14 residues. Trimming shortened V by 2 bases and J by 9 bases, and 17 bases separated the two germline ends. Here the CDR3 DNA reads TGTGCCTGGAGTCCTGACCCCGCTAGCACTGAGCAGTTCTTC. Amino acids: CAWSPDPASTEQFF. Together with reference TRBV30 and TRBJ2-1, the CDR3 gives the full variable domain: SQTIHQWPATLVQPVGSPLSLECTVEGTSNPNLYWYRQAAGRGLQLLFYSVGIGQISSEVPQNLSASRPQDRQFILSSKKLLLSDSGFYLCAWSPDPASTEQFFGPGTRLTVL.

This clone appeared once. The chain employs TRBV19 and TRBJ2-1; 9 bases are shared with TRBD1. The CDR3 runs to 12 residues. Unmatched junction bases numbered 4, after V lost 4 bases and J lost 12 bases. The germline CDR1 and CDR2 sequences are LNHDA and SQIVND (reference sequence). This CDR3 reads CASSTGQGTQFF. The CDR3 coding sequence is TGTGCCAGTAGTACAGGACAGGGGACGCAGTTCTTC.

This chain connects TRBV7-3 to TRBJ2-1, with 11 bases lining up with TRBD2. The CDR3 spans 19 residues. Germline V gene sequence: CDR1 SGHTA, CDR2 FQGTGA. The J segment lost 2 bases and the V segment lost 5 bases, leaving 14 bases of the junction unmatched. This CDR3 reads CASSEYPLGTSGPYNEQFF. DNA for the CDR3: TGTGCCAGCAGCGAATATCCCCTAGGGACTAGCGGACCCTACAATGAGCAGTTCTTC.

V is TRBV9 and J is TRBJ1-2; 7 bases fit TRBD1. The CDR3 consists of 15 residues. Germline loops: CDR1 SGDLS, CDR2 YYNGEE. V lost 4 bases, J lost 6 bases, and 12 bases stayed unmatched. The CDR3 DNA reads as TGTGCCAGCAGCTCCAGACAGGGCTCCCCCCATGGCTACACCTTC. Protein sequence: CASSSRQGSPHGYTF.

V gene TRBV21-1 combines with J gene TRBJ2-2; the D call of TRBD2 is as the table states it, not checked on the DNA. TRBV21-1 is flagged as a pseudogene. This CDR3 is 17 amino acids long. In DNA form, the CDR3 reads TGTGCCAGCAGCGACCTGCGGGAGCCTCCGAACACCGGGGAGCTGTTTTTT. Its protein is CASSDLREPPNTGELFF.

The gene calls are TRBV12-3 or TRBV12-4 and TRBJ2-7; perhaps TRBD1 as D (5 bases). CDR3 length: 13 amino acids. Trimming took 1 base from V and 3 from J, leaving 7 bases between them. In nucleotides, the CDR3 is TGTGCCAGCAGTTTAGTGCAGGGCTACGAGCAGTACTTC. Translation gives CASSLVQGYEQYF.

This clone has only one observation. This chain links TRBV7-2 with TRBJ1-1; 7 bases align to TRBD1. The CDR3 has 15 amino acids. The V and J ends lost 3 bases and 1 base, in that order; junction bases with no gene match: 5. Germline V CDR1 and CDR2: SGHTA, FQGNSA. CDR3: CASSLTWTGNTEAFF. The CDR3 DNA sequence: TGTGCCAGCAGCTTGACGTGGACAGGGAACACTGAAGCTTTCTTT.

The chain links TRBV5-4 to TRBJ2-7; 7 bases match TRBD2. Germline trimming cut 4 bases from V and 0 bases from J; bases unmatched to any gene: 7. The CDR3 runs 15 residues. Germline assignment: CDR1 SGHNT and CDR2 YYREEE (reference sequence). CDR3 loop: CASSLGAGISYEQYF. In DNA, the CDR3 is TGTGCCAGCAGCCTCGGAGCGGGGATCTCCTACGAGCAGTACTTC.

The chain uses TRBV28 and TRBJ2-5; weak D call: TRBD2 (5 bases). With 2 bases removed from V and 5 bases from J, the gap between germline ends came to 21 bases. CDR1 MDHEN and CDR2 SYDVKM come from the germline V gene. The CDR3 runs to 17 residues. CDR3 amino acids: CASSLHAGLPPRETQYF. DNA of the CDR3: TGTGCCAGCAGTTTACATGCGGGCCTTCCTCCTCGGGAGACCCAGTACTTC.

The chain combines TRBV28 with TRBJ2-7, with 7 bases lining up with TRBD1. This CDR3 comprises 13 residues. The V gene end was trimmed by 7 bases and the J gene end by 4 bases; junction bases not matched to a gene: 7. From germline, CDR1 is MDHEN and CDR2 SYDVKM. CDR3 residues: CASTPRTGYEQYF. In DNA, the CDR3 is TGTGCCAGCACCCCCCGGACAGGATACGAGCAGTACTTC.

The V call is TRBV5-1, the J call TRBJ2-3, with 14 bases lining up with TRBD2. Trimming took 3 bases from V and 3 from J; bases not matched to a gene: 3. The CDR3 sequence is 16 residues long. Germline CDR1 and CDR2: SGHRS and YFSETQ. In nucleotides, the CDR3 is TGCGCCAGCAGCTGGGGACTAGCGGGAGAAACAGATACGCAGTATTTT. It codes for CASSWGLAGETDTQYF.

The chain joins TRBV18 to TRBJ2-6; D might be TRBD1 (6 bases). V lost 3 bases to trimming and J lost 1 base, with 13 bases between them. CDR3 length equals 17 residues. Germline CDR1 reads KGHSH; CDR2 reads LQKENI. The DNA of the CDR3 is TGTGCCAGCTCACCGGAGACAGGATTGTCTGGGGCCAACGTCCTGACTTTC. The encoded protein is CASSPETGLSGANVLTF.

The chain joins TRBV18 to TRBJ2-3; 12 bases line up with TRBD1. CDR1 is KGHSH and CDR2 is LQKENI in the germline V gene. Trimming took 3 bases from V and 4 from J; bases not matched to a gene: 2. This CDR3 is built from 15 residues. The CDR3 DNA reads TGTGCCAGCTCACCGGGACAGGGGGCATCAGATACGCAGTATTTT. This gives the protein CASSPGQGASDTQYF. Full variable domain (rest looked up from reference TRBV18 and TRBJ2-3): NAGVMQNPRHLVRRRGQEARLRCSPMKGHSHVYWYRQLPEEGLKFMVYLQKENIIDESGMPKERFSAEFPKEGPSILRIQQVVRGDSAAYFCASSPGQGASDTQYFGPGTRLTVL.

This clone was seen just once. V gene TRBV24-1 combines with J gene TRBJ2-1, with 11 bases identical to TRBD2. The CDR3 runs 16 residues. V dropped 5 bases and J dropped 8; count of bases not matched to a gene: 10. CDR1 is KGHDR and CDR2 is SFDVKD in the germline V gene. The CDR3 nucleotides read TGTGCCACCAGTGTACCAACTAGCGGGAGTAGGTATGAGCAGTTCTTC. Translating it yields CATSVPTSGSRYEQFF.

On this clone: One end of the junction varies from germline; a read error may be responsible. This rearrangement joins TRBV5-8 to TRBJ2-1; 7 bases are shared with TRBD2. Germline assignment: CDR1 SGHTS and CDR2 YDEGEE. The CDR3 has 15 residues. CDR3 coding DNA: TGTGCCAGCGGCTTGGCTAGCGGATCCTACAATGAGCAGTTCTTC. Amino acids: CASGLASGSYNEQFF.

This clone was recorded only once. The rearrangement uses TRBV19 and TRBJ2-1; D gene unclear. Germline V gene lookup returns CDR1 LNHDA and CDR2 SQIVND (reference sequence). This CDR3 has 13 amino acids. V was cut by 2 bases and J by 3 bases, with 5 bases left in between. In DNA, the CDR3 is TGTGCCAGTAGTATACCTAACTACAATGAGCAGTTCTTC. It is translated as CASSIPNYNEQFF.

This chain joins TRBV29-1 and TRBJ2-1, with 7 bases that match TRBD1. The V gene's germline CDR1 is SQVTM and CDR2 ANQGSEA. The CDR3 consists of 12 residues. After removal of 7 bases from V and 4 bases from J, the junction contained 4 bases not matched to a gene. CDR3 amino acids: CSGGQVYNEQFF. CDR3 DNA: TGCAGCGGAGGACAGGTATACAATGAGCAGTTCTTC.

The chain recombines TRBV9 with TRBJ2-3; possible D gene TRBD1, 6 bases. Between the trimmed V and J ends, which lost 6 bases and 2 bases, there was a span of 10 bases. CDR1 and CDR2 from the germline V gene are SGDLS and YYNGEE. The CDR3 runs 13 residues. CDR3 residues: CASTTGATDTQYF. CDR3 in DNA: TGTGCCAGCACGACAGGAGCCACAGATACGCAGTATTTT.

The rearrangement uses TRBV11-2 and TRBJ2-1; possible D gene TRBD2, 6 bases. The CDR3 runs 15 residues. CDR1 and CDR2 from the germline V gene are SGHAT and FQNNGV. Deletions cut 2 bases from V and 9 bases from J, with 17 bases between. CDR3 amino acids: CASSLRSGLESEQFF. For the CDR3, the DNA is TGTGCCAGCAGCTTAAGGAGCGGGTTGGAATCTGAGCAGTTCTTC.

The chain uses TRBV6-2 or TRBV6-3 and TRBJ1-1; 7 bases line up with TRBD1. CDR1 MNHEY and CDR2 SVGEGT come from the germline V gene. CDR3 length equals 14 residues. J was trimmed by 2 bases and V by 5 bases; bases with no gene match: 5. For the CDR3, the DNA is TGTGCCAGCAGTCCAAACAGGGGAAACACTGAAGCTTTCTTT. Residues: CASSPNRGNTEAFF.

This chain uses TRBV9 with TRBJ1-2; no clear D gene. Germline CDR1 reads SGDLS; CDR2 reads YYNGEE. CDR3 length equals 12 residues. V was trimmed by 4 bases and J by 8 bases, leaving 12 bases between them. In DNA form, the CDR3 reads TGTGCCAGCAGCTTGGACTCCTGGGGCTACACCTTC. This codes for CASSLDSWGYTF.

The gene calls are TRBV7-2 and TRBJ1-2, with 7 nucleotides matching TRBD1. This CDR3 is 13 amino acids long. The V segment lost 5 bases and the J segment 12 bases; nucleotides outside the gene matches: 12. CDR1 and CDR2 from the germline V gene are SGHTA and FQGNSA. The CDR3 spells CASSPGQARGHTF. CDR3 DNA: TGTGCCAGCAGCCCCGGACAGGCGCGTGGTCACACCTTC.

The V call is TRBV4-1, the J call TRBJ2-3; maybe TRBD2 (6 bases). V was shortened by 0 bases and J by 5 bases, with 15 bases between the two germline ends. The germline CDR1 and CDR2 sequences are MGHRA and YSYEKL. The CDR3 is 16 amino acids. The CDR3: CASSQEVGTGEDTQYF. CDR3 coding DNA: TGCGCCAGCAGCCAAGAGGTCGGAACGGGAGAAGATACGCAGTATTTT.

This chain joins TRBV29-1 and TRBJ1-1, with 10 bases matching TRBD1. Looked up from germline, CDR1 is SQVTM and CDR2 is ANQGSEA. Trimming cost V 6 bases and J 6 bases; bases outside gene matches: 7. The CDR3 spans 13 residues. This chain's CDR3 is CSVDPGTGAEAFF. CDR3 sequence (DNA): TGCAGCGTCGACCCCGGGACAGGGGCTGAAGCTTTCTTT.